The 28 T cell receptor beta chains given below trace back to one sample, sequenced in a study of cytomegalovirus exposure and HLA in healthy donors. The PCR contained 60 Vbeta and 13 Jbeta primers. The table came from immunoSEQ multiplex PCR; TCRdb's copy has only in-frame clones and leaves some out. The repertoire holds approximately 87,000 clones, with 81% as singletons. Material for sequencing was PBMCs. The receptors originated from a woman aged 65 to 85 in good health and CMV-seropositive.

The table lists this clone with a count of one. J is TRBJ2-5 and V is TRBV4-3, with no clear D. CDR1 and CDR2 (germline): LGHNA, YSLEER. CDR3 length: 14 amino acids. Trimming took off 4 bases at V and 0 bases at J, with 9 bases between the two ends. DNA for the CDR3: TGCGCCAGCAGCCGCCACAGTTACCAAGAGACCCAGTACTTC. Protein sequence: CASSRHSYQETQYF.

V is TRBV5-4 and J is TRBJ2-5, with 7 bases that match TRBD2. The J call may be faulty, since TRBJ2-7 better matches the DNA end. The CDR3 runs 15 residues. Germline V gene data show CDR1 as SGHNT and CDR2 as YYREEE (reference sequence). The CDR3 bases are TGTGCCAGCAGCTTGGTTAATGGTGGGAGGGACGAGCAGTACTTC. Its translation: CASSLVNGGRDEQYF.

V usage is TRBV4-1 and J usage is TRBJ2-1; 9 nucleotides agree with TRBD2. Germline V gene lookup returns CDR1 MGHRA and CDR2 YSYEKL. This CDR3 has 16 amino acids. The J segment lost 9 bases and the V segment lost 0 bases, leaving 9 bases of the junction unmatched. This chain's CDR3 is CASSQDSAGGEGEQFF. Here the CDR3 DNA reads TGCGCCAGCAGCCAAGATTCAGCGGGAGGAGAGGGTGAGCAGTTCTTC.

The chain employs TRBV27 and TRBJ2-5, with 11 bases that match TRBD2. V gave up 6 bases and J gave up 8 bases; unmatched junction bases: 8. CDR1 is MNHEY and CDR2 is SMNVEV in the germline V gene (reference sequence). CDR3 length equals 14 residues. The CDR3 DNA sequence: TGTGCCAGCAGCCGTAGCGGGAGGGCCGAAACCCAGTACTTC. Its protein is CASSRSGRAETQYF.

This clone showed up just once. The genes are TRBV21-1 and TRBJ1-5; the listed D gene, TRBD1, was not tested against the DNA. TRBV21-1 is a listed pseudogene. The CDR3 is 15 amino acids. DNA of the CDR3: TGTGCCAGCAGTGGGGGGGGGACAGGGCTTCAGCCCCAGCATTTT. As protein: CASSGGGTGLQPQHF.

The chain recombines TRBV11-2 with TRBJ2-3, with 7 bases that match TRBD2. V was pared by 1 base and J by 3 bases, with 4 bases of the junction left unmatched. The length of the CDR3 is 15 residues. The germline CDR1 and CDR2 sequences are SGHAT and FQNNGV. CDR3 protein: CASSLGTGRTDTQYF. In nucleotides, the CDR3 is TGTGCCAGCAGCTTAGGGACCGGGAGGACAGATACGCAGTATTTT.

J is TRBJ2-7 and V is TRBV30; 11 positions agree with TRBD1. This CDR3 has 14 amino acids. V lost 0 bases, J lost 2 bases, and 0 bases stayed unmatched. Germline-derived CDR1 and CDR2 are GTSNPN and SVGIG (reference sequence). Here the CDR3 reads CAWSVGQGAYEQYF. The CDR3 DNA reads as TGTGCCTGGAGTGTGGGACAGGGGGCCTACGAGCAGTACTTC.

The chain has TRBV4-1 and TRBJ1-2; 8 bases agree with TRBD1. There are 15 residues in the CDR3. With 1 base clipped from V and 5 bases from J, the junction kept 6 bases outside the gene matches. The germline CDR1 and CDR2 sequences are MGHRA and YSYEKL. This CDR3 reads CASSQGQGARYGYTF. DNA of the CDR3: TGCGCCAGCAGCCAAGGGCAGGGGGCGAGATATGGCTACACCTTC.

The V gene is TRBV18, the J gene TRBJ1-1; 9 bases agree with TRBD1. CDR3 length: 15 amino acids. After removal of 5 bases from V and 4 bases from J, the junction contained 8 bases not matched to a gene. Germline lookup yields CDR1 KGHSH and CDR2 LQKENI. CDR3 DNA sequence: TGTGCCAGCTCAGACGGGACAGGGAGGAGCACTGAAGCTTTCTTT. Amino acids: CASSDGTGRSTEAFF.

This clone was seen a handful of times. V usage is TRBV28 and J usage is TRBJ2-7; 9 positions agree with TRBD2. With 1 base clipped from V and 2 bases from J, the junction kept 6 bases outside the gene matches. This CDR3 comprises 16 residues. Germline-derived CDR1 and CDR2 are MDHEN and SYDVKM. DNA for the CDR3: TGTGCCAGCAGTTTATCGCAAGCGGGAGGTGCCTACGAGCAGTACTTC. It specifies CASSLSQAGGAYEQYF.

In its sample, this clone was seen a few times. The CDR3 region has the DNA TGCAGCGTTGAAATCGCTGCCCAGGGGGTAGCTTTCTTT. Translated, it gives CSVEIAAQGVAFF. The chain is built from TRBV29-1 and TRBJ1-1; 7 nucleotides match TRBD1. The CDR3 is 13 residues long. J lost 10 bases, V lost 2 bases, and 10 bases had no gene match. From germline, CDR1 is SQVTM and CDR2 ANQGSEA. The complete variable domain, with remaining parts taken from reference TRBV29-1 and TRBJ1-1, reads SAVISQKPSRDICQRGTSLTIQCQVDSQVTMMFWYRQQPGQSLTLIATANQGSEATYESGFVIDKFPISRPNLTFSTLTVSNMSPEDSSIYLCSVEIAAQGVAFFGQGTRLTVV.

This chain uses TRBV9 with TRBJ2-3; D might be TRBD1 (5 bases). V lost 0 bases and J lost 5, with 13 bases in between. The V gene's germline CDR1 is SGDLS and CDR2 YYNGEE. CDR3 length: 15 amino acids. CDR3: CASSVEARAVDTQYF. CDR3 coding DNA: TGTGCCAGCAGCGTAGAGGCCAGGGCGGTAGATACGCAGTATTTT.

The rearrangement links TRBV30 to TRBJ2-5; 8 bases map to TRBD2. The J call may be wrong; the DNA end is better matched by TRBJ2-7. Per the germline V gene, CDR1 is GTSNPN and CDR2 is SVGIG (reference sequence). The CDR3 is 14 residues long. The CDR3 DNA follows: TGTGCCTGGAGTGTACGGGGGGGGCCCTACGAGCAGTACTTC. Translation: CAWSVRGGPYEQYF.

This clone has a handful of counts. J is TRBJ2-7 and V is TRBV19; 9 positions agree with TRBD1. V gave up 4 bases and J gave up 2 bases; unmatched junction bases: 3. The CDR3 has 14 amino acids. Germline CDR1 is LNHDA and CDR2 is SQIVND (reference sequence). In DNA form, the CDR3 reads TGTGCCAGTAGTAGGGGACAGGGCCCCTACGAGCAGTACTTC. It yields the protein CASSRGQGPYEQYF.

The chain recombines TRBV5-1 with TRBJ2-6; unclear D gene. The CDR3 length is 14 residues. V was pared by 4 bases and J by 6 bases, with 11 bases between. CDR1 and CDR2 (germline): SGHRS, YFSETQ. CDR3: CASSPEQVANVLTF. Here the CDR3 DNA reads TGCGCCAGCAGCCCCGAGCAGGTGGCCAACGTCCTGACTTTC.

The chain uses TRBV27 and TRBJ2-7; TRBD1 agrees at 9 bases. The J segment lost 0 bases and the V segment lost 8 bases, leaving 11 bases of the junction unmatched. The CDR3 runs to 16 residues. Germline loops: CDR1 MNHEY, CDR2 SMNVEV (reference sequence). The CDR3 nucleotides are TGTGCCAGCGGACCTCGAGGGACAGGGAGCTCCTACGAGCAGTACTTC. Its translation is CASGPRGTGSSYEQYF.

V is TRBV19 and J is TRBJ1-1, with D maybe TRBD1 (6 bases). CDR3 length: 17 amino acids. From germline, CDR1 is LNHDA and CDR2 SQIVND (reference sequence). The germline V and J ends were trimmed by 7 bases and 1 base, with 22 bases remaining between them. CDR3 region: CASTLGRGRGWNTEAFF. The CDR3 DNA reads TGTGCCAGTACTCTGGGCAGGGGCCGGGGTTGGAACACTGAAGCTTTCTTT.

The chain recombines TRBV27 with TRBJ2-5, with no clear D. The J call may be wrong; the DNA end is better matched by TRBJ2-7. Germline V gives CDR1 MNHEY, CDR2 SMNVEV (reference sequence). This CDR3 is built from 10 residues. CDR3 sequence: CASSYYEQYF. The CDR3 DNA reads TGTGCCAGCAGCTACTACGAGCAGTACTTC.

The CDR3 nucleotides are TGTGCCTGGAGTAAAGGCGGTATCTATGGCTACACCTTC. Translated: CAWSKGGIYGYTF. The chain is built from TRBV30 and TRBJ1-2; D remains unclear. The CDR3 covers 13 residues. V was cut by 2 bases and J by 4 bases, with 11 bases left in between. The germline CDR1 and CDR2 sequences are GTSNPN and SVGIG (reference sequence).

V gene TRBV5-6 combines with J gene TRBJ2-7, with 8 bases matching TRBD1. From germline, CDR1 is SGHDT and CDR2 YYEEEE. J lost 1 base, V lost 5 bases, and 11 bases had no gene match. The length of the CDR3 is 16 residues. The CDR3 DNA is TGTGCCAGCAGTTCCAGGAGACAGGGGTCTTCCTACGAGCAGTACTTC. It is translated as CASSSRRQGSSYEQYF.

Comments on this clone: One junction end disagrees with the germline gene, perhaps due to a read error. V and J are TRBV28 and TRBJ2-3, with TRBD2 matching over 9 bases. The CDR3 loop spans 15 amino acids. CDR1 is MDHEN, CDR2 SYDVKM, per germline. The CDR3 is CASSLYGTSRDTQYF. The CDR3 bases are TGTGCCAGCAGTTTATATGGGACTAGCAGAGATACGCAGTATTTT. The whole variable domain, filled in from reference TRBV28 and TRBJ2-3, reads DVKVTQSSRYLVKRTGEKVFLECVQDMDHENMFWYRQDPGLGLRLIYFSYDVKMKEKGDIPEGYSVSREKKERFSLILESASTNQTSMYLCASSLYGTSRDTQYFGPGTRLTVL.

This chain uses TRBV19 with TRBJ1-1, with D hard to call. The CDR3 sequence is 13 residues long. Germline lookup yields CDR1 LNHDA and CDR2 SQIVND (reference sequence). The V end lost 7 bases, the J end lost 4 bases, and 13 bases lay between the germline ends. The CDR3 DNA follows: TGTGCCAGTACAACCAGGAAGAGCACTGAAGCTTTCTTT. Translating it yields CASTTRKSTEAFF.

The CDR3 sequence is CASSQDYLAGYSTDTQYF. The DNA for the CDR3 is TGCGCCAGCAGCCAAGATTACCTAGCGGGTTACAGCACAGATACGCAGTATTTT. The rearrangement links TRBV4-3 to TRBJ2-3; 8 bases are a match to TRBD2. Germline lookup yields CDR1 LGHNA and CDR2 YSLEER. V gave up 0 bases and J gave up 0 bases; unmatched junction bases: 8. The CDR3 has 18 residues.

This clone occurred once. The gene calls are TRBV5-6 and TRBJ1-1; D might be TRBD1 (6 bases). Germline loops: CDR1 SGHDT, CDR2 YYEEEE. The CDR3 has 15 residues. The V gene lost 5 bases and the J gene lost 7 bases, with 21 bases spanning the gap. The CDR3 bases are TGTGCCAGCAGGGTCTTGCTGGACAGAGGAGGTGAAGCTTTCTTT. It yields the protein CASRVLLDRGGEAFF.

CDR3 nucleotide sequence: TGCGCCAGCAGCCTGGACAGCAGCACACCCTACACCTTC. The encoded protein is CASSLDSSTPYTF. The gene calls are TRBV5-1 and TRBJ1-2, with D possibly matching TRBD1 (6 bases). V gave up 4 bases and J gave up 10 bases, with 17 bases separating them. The CDR3 length is 13 residues. Germline values: CDR1 SGHRS, CDR2 YFSETQ.

The chain links TRBV7-2 to TRBJ1-5; 9 positions match TRBD1. The V gene's germline CDR1 is SGHTA and CDR2 FQGNSA. Losses at the gene ends were 6 bases for V and 7 bases for J; bases not matched to a gene: 10. The CDR3 runs 15 residues. CDR3 coding DNA: TGTGCCAGCAGTTCGCCGGACAGGGGTCGCCAGCCCCAGCATTTT. Its protein is CASSSPDRGRQPQHF.

V gene TRBV30 combines with J gene TRBJ1-2; unclear D gene. V was trimmed by 5 bases and J by 7 bases, leaving 23 bases between them. CDR1 is GTSNPN, CDR2 SVGIG, per germline (reference sequence). The CDR3 has 15 amino acids. CDR3 residues: CAWARQYFNYGGYTF. CDR3 bases: TGTGCCTGGGCCCGGCAGTACTTTAACTATGGTGGCTACACCTTC.

This clone was detected only once. The chain is built from TRBV5-1 and TRBJ1-2, with TRBD1 matching 10 bases. Per the germline V gene, CDR1 is SGHRS and CDR2 is YFSETQ. V shed 4 bases and J 4 bases; nucleotides not matched to a gene: 7. The CDR3 contains 15 residues. The CDR3 DNA reads TGCGCCAGCAGCAGCCGGGACAGGGGAAGCTATGGCTACACCTTC. Protein product: CASSSRDRGSYGYTF.